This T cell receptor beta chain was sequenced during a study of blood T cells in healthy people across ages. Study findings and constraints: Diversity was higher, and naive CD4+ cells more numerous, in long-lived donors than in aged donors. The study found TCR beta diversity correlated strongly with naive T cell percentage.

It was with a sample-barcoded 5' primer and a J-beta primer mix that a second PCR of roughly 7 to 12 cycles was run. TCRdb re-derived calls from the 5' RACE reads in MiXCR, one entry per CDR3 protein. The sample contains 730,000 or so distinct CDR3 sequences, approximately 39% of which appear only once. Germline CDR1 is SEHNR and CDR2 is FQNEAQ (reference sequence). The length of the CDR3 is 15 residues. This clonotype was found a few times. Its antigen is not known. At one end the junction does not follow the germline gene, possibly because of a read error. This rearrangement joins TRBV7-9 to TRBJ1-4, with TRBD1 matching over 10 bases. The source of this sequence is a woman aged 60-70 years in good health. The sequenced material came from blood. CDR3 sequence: CASSLGTGANEKLFF. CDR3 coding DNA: TGTGCCAGTAGCTTGGGGACAGGGGCTAATGAAAAACTGTTTTTT.